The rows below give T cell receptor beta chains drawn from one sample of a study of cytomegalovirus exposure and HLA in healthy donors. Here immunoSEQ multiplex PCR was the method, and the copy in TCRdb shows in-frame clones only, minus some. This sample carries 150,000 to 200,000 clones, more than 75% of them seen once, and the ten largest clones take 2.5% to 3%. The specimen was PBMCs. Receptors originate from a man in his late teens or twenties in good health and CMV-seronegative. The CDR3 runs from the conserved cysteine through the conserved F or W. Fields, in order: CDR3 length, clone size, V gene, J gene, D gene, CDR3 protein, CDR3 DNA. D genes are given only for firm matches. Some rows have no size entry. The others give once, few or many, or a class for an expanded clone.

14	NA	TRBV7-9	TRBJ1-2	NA	CASSSSGGPYGYTF	TGTGCCAGCAGCTCGTCGGGTGGTCCTTATGGCTACACCTTC
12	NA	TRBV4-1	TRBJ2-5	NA	CASSPGGETQYF	TGCGCCAGCAGCCCGGGTGGAGAGACCCAGTACTTC
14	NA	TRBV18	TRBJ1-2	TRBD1	CASSPGQSNYGYTF	TGTGCCAGCTCTCCGGGACAGAGTAACTATGGCTACACCTTC
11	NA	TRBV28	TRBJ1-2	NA	CASSQAGGYTF	TGTGCCAGCAGTCAGGCGGGTGGCTACACCTTC
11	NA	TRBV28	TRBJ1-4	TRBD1	CASSIQGKLFF	TGTGCCAGCAGTATACAGGGGAAACTGTTTTTT
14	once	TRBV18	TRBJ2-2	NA	CASSPRQNTGELFF	TGTGCCAGCTCGCCCCGACAGAACACCGGGGAGCTGTTTTTT
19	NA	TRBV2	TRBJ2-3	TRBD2	CARGAPLGNSGGAADTQYF	TGTGCCAGAGGGGCCCCGTTGGGTAATAGCGGGGGGGCCGCAGATACGCAGTATTTT
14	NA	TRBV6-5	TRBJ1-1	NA	CASSQGTRNTEAFF	TGTGCCAGCAGTCAGGGGACACGGAACACTGAAGCTTTCTTT
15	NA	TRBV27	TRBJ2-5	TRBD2	CASSLSLAGGGTQYF	TGTGCCAGCAGTTTAAGCCTAGCGGGGGGTGGGACCCAGTACTTC
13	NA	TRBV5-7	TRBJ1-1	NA	CASSLGAEAEAFF	TGTGCCAGCAGCTTGGGCGCGGAGGCAGAAGCTTTCTTT
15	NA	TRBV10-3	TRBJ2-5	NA	CAISEKAAEQETQYF	TGTGCCATCAGTGAGAAAGCGGCAGAGCAGGAGACCCAGTACTTC
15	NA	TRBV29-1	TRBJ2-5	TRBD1	CSTGDSAAQIGTQYF	TGCAGCACAGGGGACAGTGCGGCCCAAATAGGGACCCAGTACTTC
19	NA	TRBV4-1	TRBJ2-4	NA	CASSQEKGRAEAFKNIQYF	TGCGCCAGCAGCCAAGAGAAAGGACGAGCGGAAGCTTTCAAAAACATTCAGTACTTC
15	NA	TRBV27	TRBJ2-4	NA	CASSLFGGAKNIQYF	TGTGCCAGCAGTTTATTTGGGGGGGCTAAAAACATTCAGTACTTC
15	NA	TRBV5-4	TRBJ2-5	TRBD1	CASSLGQGRGETQYF	TGTGCCAGCAGCTTGGGACAGGGGCGGGGAGAGACCCAGTACTTC
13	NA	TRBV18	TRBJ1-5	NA	CASSEGDNQPQHF	TGTGCCAGCTCCGAGGGGGATAATCAGCCCCAGCATTTT
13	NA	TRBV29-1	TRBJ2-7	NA	CSVEEGSGYEQYF	TGCAGCGTTGAAGAAGGGTCGGGGTACGAGCAGTACTTC
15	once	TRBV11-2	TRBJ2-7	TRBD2	CASSDFSGLGYEQYF	TGTGCCAGCAGCGATTTTAGCGGGTTAGGCTACGAGCAGTACTTC
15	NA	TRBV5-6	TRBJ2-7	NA	CASSLEFRSVYEQYF	TGTGCCAGCAGCTTGGAGTTTCGCAGCGTTTACGAGCAGTACTTC
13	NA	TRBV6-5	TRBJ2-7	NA	CASSYSASYEQYF	TGTGCCAGCAGTTACTCGGCCAGCTACGAGCAGTACTTC
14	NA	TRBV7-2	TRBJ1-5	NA	CASSPVGGGQPQHF	TGTGCCAGCAGCCCTGTTGGCGGGGGCCAGCCCCAGCATTTT
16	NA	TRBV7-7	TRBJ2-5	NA	CASSPNVGAPQETQYF	TGTGCTAGCAGCCCGAATGTAGGGGCTCCTCAAGAGACCCAGTACTTC
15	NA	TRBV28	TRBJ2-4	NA	CASSHASREVSIQYF	TGTGCCAGCAGCCATGCCAGCAGGGAGGTCAGCATTCAGTACTTC
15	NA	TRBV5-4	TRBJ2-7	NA	CASSPHPGEIHEQYF	TGTGCCAGCAGCCCACACCCAGGGGAAATCCACGAGCAGTACTTC
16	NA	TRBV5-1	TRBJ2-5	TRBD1	CASSLETGDDQETQYF	TGCGCCAGCAGCTTGGAGACAGGGGACGACCAAGAGACCCAGTACTTC
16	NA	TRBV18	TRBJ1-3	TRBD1	CASSPATGVSGNTIYF	TGTGCCAGCTCACCAGCCACAGGGGTCTCTGGAAACACCATATATTTT
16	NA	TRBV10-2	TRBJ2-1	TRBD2	CASTNGLAGGKGEQFF	TGCGCCAGCACGAACGGACTAGCGGGGGGGAAGGGTGAGCAGTTCTTC